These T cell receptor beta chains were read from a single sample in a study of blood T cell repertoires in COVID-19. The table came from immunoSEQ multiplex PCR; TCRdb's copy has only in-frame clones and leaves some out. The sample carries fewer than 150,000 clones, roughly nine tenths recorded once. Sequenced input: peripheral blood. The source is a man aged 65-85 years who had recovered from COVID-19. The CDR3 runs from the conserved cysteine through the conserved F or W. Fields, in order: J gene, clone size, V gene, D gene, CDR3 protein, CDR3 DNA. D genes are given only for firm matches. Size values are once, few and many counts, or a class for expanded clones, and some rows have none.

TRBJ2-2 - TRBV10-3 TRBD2 CAISAVGLAGGVNTGELFF TGTGCCATCAGTGCAGTTGGGCTAGCGGGAGGAGTGAACACCGGGGAGCTGTTTTTT
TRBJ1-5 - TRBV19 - CASRGVGQPQHF TGTGCCAGTAGGGGAGTTGGGCAGCCCCAGCATTTT
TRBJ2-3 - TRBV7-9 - CASGDFTDTQYF TGTGCCAGCGGGGACTTCACAGATACGCAGTATTTT
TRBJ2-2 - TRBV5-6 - CASSFNRGSTGELFF TGTGCCAGCAGCTTTAATAGGGGATCCACCGGGGAGCTGTTTTTT
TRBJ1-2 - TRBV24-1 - CATSDFESYGYTF TGTGCCACCAGTGATTTTGAGAGCTATGGCTACACCTTC
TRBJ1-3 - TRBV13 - CASSLGGGVGNTIYF TGTGCCAGCAGCTTAGGTGGAGGGGTTGGAAACACCATATATTTT
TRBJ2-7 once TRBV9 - CASSVEARGSYEQYF TGTGCCAGCAGCGTAGAGGCTAGGGGTTCCTACGAGCAGTACTTC
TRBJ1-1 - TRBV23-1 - CASRQGPTDTEAFF TGCGCCAGCCGTCAGGGGCCGACGGACACTGAAGCTTTCTTT
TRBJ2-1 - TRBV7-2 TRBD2 CASSLGTSGYNEQFF TGTGCCAGCAGCTTAGGGACTAGCGGATACAATGAGCAGTTCTTC
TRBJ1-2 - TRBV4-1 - CASSQDRGEGYTF TGCGCCAGCAGCCAAGATCGGGGAGAAGGCTACACCTTC
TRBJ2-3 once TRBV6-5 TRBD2 CASVTSGGSDTQYF TGTGCCAGCGTGACTAGCGGGGGGTCAGATACGCAGTATTTT
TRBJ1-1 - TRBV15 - CATSRERRNTEAFF TGTGCCACCAGCAGAGAGAGGAGGAACACTGAAGCTTTCTTT
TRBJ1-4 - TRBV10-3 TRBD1 CAISRDSPNEKLFF TGTGCCATCAGTAGGGACAGCCCGAATGAAAAACTGTTTTTT
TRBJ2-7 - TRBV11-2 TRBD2 CASSSGGNYEQYF TGTGCCAGCAGCTCGGGGGGAAACTACGAGCAGTACTTC
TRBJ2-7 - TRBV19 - CASSPLSLAKSDEQYF TGTGCCAGTAGTCCATTAAGCCTAGCGAAATCCGACGAGCAGTACTTC
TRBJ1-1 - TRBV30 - CAWRGQMNTEAFF TGTGCCTGGAGGGGGCAGATGAACACTGAAGCTTTCTTT
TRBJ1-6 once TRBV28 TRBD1 CASRQGYNSPLHF TGTGCCAGCAGACAGGGGTATAATTCACCCCTCCACTTT
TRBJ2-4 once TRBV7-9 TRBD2 CASSREERAKNIQYF TGTGCCAGCAGCCGGGAGGAAAGAGCCAAAAACATTCAGTACTTC
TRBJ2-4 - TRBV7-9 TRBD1 CASSLVQGLAKNIQYF TGTGCCAGCAGCTTAGTACAGGGGCTAGCCAAAAACATTCAGTACTTC
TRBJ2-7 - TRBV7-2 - CASSLRSSITYEQYF TGTGCCAGCAGCTTACGATCTAGCATTACCTACGAGCAGTACTTC
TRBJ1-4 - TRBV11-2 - CASSYGQTNEKLFF TGTGCCAGCAGCTACGGACAGACTAATGAAAAACTGTTTTTT
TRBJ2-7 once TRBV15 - CATSRDLRGEQYF TGTGCCACCAGCAGAGATCTCAGGGGCGAGCAGTACTTC
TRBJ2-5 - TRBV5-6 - CASSIMTGQETQYF TGTGCCAGCAGCATTATGACAGGCCAAGAGACCCAGTACTTC
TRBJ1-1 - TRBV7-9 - CASSSIRDTEAFF TGTGCCAGCAGTAGTATCAGGGACACTGAAGCTTTCTTT
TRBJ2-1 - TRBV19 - CASSIEGAAGQFF TGTGCCAGTAGTATAGAAGGAGCGGCGGGACAGTTCTTC
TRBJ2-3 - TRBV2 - CASSVEGWTDTQYF TGTGCCAGCAGTGTGGAGGGGTGGACAGATACGCAGTATTTT
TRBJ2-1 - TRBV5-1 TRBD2 CASSFWEGEENEQFF TGCGCCAGCAGCTTCTGGGAGGGCGAGGAGAATGAGCAGTTCTTC
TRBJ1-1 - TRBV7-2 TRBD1 CASSLRGLYTEAFF TGTGCCAGCAGCTTAAGGGGGCTCTACACTGAAGCTTTCTTT
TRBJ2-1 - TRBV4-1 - CASSQVIYNEQFF TGCGCCAGCAGCCAAGTCATCTACAATGAGCAGTTCTTC
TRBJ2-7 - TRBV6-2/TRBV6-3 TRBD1 CASSYAPRQGLRVYEQYF TGTGCCAGCAGTTATGCCCCTAGACAGGGGCTAAGGGTCTACGAGCAGTACTTC
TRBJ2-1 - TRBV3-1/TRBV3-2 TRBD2 CASSQGTSGSTYNEQFF TGTGCCAGCAGCCAGGGGACTAGCGGGAGCACCTACAATGAGCAGTTCTTC
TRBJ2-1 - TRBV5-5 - CASSSFAPGAYNEQFF TGTGCCAGCAGCTCCTTCGCCCCAGGGGCGTACAATGAGCAGTTCTTC
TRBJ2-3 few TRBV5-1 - CASGTTDTDTQYF TGCGCCAGCGGGACAACGGACACAGATACGCAGTATTTT
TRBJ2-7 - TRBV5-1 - CASSSGPQGEQYF TGCGCCAGCAGCTCCGGGCCTCAGGGGGAGCAGTACTTC
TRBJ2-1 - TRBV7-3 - CASSLSRSSYNEQFF TGTGCCAGCAGCTTAAGCCGTAGCTCCTACAATGAGCAGTTCTTC